The 4 T cell receptor beta chains given below trace back to one sample, sequenced in a study of CD8 T cells in ankylosing spondylitis. TCRdb used MiXCR to reprocess the 5' RACE reads, holding one entry per CDR3 protein. The table has just over 350,000 distinct CDR3 sequences, roughly 20% seen once. Sequencing was carried out using blood, either unsorted or a sorted T cell fraction (not recorded which). The receptors were gathered from a male donor with ankylosing spondylitis or in good health (not recorded which).

The V and J genes are TRBV4-1 and TRBJ2-2; D gene uncertain. Germline CDR1 is MGHRA and CDR2 is YSYEKL. Trimming took 0 bases from V and 6 from J, leaving 20 bases between them. The CDR3 extends over 18 amino acids. The CDR3 DNA follows: TGCGCCAGCAGCCAAGATCGCTTTGGCCCTGGCCCCGCCGGGGAGCTGTTTTTT. Translated: CASSQDRFGPGPAGELFF.

V gene TRBV15 combines with J gene TRBJ2-2; D ambiguous. Germline values: CDR1 LNHNV, CDR2 YYDKDF (reference sequence). This CDR3 has 18 amino acids. The V and J ends lost 0 bases and 1 base respectively, with 15 bases between them. The CDR3 sequence is CATSRDLSVRWNTGELFF. DNA of the CDR3: TGTGCCACCAGCAGAGATCTGTCGGTTCGATGGAACACCGGGGAGCTGTTTTTT.

The chain is built from TRBV2 and TRBJ2-1; the D gene is possibly TRBD2 (6 bases). Trimming stripped 6 bases from V and 8 bases from J, with 20 bases between. The CDR3 extends over 15 amino acids. The germline gives CDR1 SNHLY, CDR2 FYNNEI. In nucleotides, the CDR3 is TGTGCCAGCAGCCGCGGGACGAGCAGTTCGGATGAGCAGTTCTTC. Protein: CASSRGTSSSDEQFF.

V and J are TRBV24-1 and TRBJ2-1, with 11 bases lining up with TRBD1. The germline CDR1 and CDR2 sequences are KGHDR and SFDVKD. Trimming at V came to 5 bases and at J to 6 bases, leaving 11 bases not matched to a gene. CDR3 length: 17 amino acids. The CDR3: CATSAADRGLLLNEQFF. In DNA form, the CDR3 reads TGTGCCACCAGTGCCGCGGACAGGGGGCTGCTACTCAATGAGCAGTTCTTC.